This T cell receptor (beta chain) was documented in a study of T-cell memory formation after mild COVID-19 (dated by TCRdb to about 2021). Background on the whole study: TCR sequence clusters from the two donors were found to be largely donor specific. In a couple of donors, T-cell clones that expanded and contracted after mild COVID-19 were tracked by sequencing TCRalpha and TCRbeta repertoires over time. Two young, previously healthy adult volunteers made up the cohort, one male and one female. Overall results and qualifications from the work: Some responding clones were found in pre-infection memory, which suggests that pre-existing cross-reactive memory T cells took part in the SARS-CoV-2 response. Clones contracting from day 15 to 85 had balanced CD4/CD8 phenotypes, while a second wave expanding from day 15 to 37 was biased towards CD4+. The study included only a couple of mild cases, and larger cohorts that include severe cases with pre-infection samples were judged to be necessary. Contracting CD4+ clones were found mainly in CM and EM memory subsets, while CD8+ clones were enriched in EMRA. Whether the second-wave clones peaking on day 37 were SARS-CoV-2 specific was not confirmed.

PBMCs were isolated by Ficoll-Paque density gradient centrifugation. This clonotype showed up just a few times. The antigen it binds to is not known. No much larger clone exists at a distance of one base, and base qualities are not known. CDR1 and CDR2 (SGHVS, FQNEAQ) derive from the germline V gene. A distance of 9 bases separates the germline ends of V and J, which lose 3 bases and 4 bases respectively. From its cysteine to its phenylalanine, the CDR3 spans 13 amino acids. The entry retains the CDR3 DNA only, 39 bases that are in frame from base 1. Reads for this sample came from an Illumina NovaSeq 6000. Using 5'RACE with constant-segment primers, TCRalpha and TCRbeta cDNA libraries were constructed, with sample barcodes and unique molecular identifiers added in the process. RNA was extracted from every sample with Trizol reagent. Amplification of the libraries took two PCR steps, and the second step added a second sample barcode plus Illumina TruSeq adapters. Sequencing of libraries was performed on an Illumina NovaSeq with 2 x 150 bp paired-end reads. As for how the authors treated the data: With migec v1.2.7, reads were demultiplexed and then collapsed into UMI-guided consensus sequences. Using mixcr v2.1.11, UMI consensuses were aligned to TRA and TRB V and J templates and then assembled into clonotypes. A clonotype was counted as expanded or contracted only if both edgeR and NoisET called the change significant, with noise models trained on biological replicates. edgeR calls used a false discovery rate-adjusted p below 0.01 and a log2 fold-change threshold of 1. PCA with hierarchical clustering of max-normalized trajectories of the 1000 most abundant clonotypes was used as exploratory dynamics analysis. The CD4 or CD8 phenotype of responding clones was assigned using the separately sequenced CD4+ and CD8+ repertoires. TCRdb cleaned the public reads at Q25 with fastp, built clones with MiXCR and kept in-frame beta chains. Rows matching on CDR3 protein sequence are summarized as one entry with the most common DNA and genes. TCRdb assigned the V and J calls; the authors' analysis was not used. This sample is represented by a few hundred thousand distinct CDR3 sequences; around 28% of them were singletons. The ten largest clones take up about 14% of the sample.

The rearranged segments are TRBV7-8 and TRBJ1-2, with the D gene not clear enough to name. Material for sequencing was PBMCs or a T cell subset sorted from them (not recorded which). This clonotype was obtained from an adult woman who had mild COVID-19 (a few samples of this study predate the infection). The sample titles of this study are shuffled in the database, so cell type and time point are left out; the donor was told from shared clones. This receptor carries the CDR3 CASSFSIGYGYTF. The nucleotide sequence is TGTGCCAGCAGCTTTAGCATTGGCTATGGCTACACCTTC.